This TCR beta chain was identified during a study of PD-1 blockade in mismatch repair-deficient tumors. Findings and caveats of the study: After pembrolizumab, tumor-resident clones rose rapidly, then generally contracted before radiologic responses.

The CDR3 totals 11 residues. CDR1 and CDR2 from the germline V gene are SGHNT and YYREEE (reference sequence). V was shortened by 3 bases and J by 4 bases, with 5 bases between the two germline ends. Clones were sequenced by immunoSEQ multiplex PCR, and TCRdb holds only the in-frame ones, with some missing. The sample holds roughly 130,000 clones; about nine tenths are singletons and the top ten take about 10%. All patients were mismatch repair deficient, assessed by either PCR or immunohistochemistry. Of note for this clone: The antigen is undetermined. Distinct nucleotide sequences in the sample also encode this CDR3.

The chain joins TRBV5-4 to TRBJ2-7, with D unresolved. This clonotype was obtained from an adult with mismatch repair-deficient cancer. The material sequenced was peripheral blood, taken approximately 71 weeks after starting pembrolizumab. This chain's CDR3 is CASSSDYEQYF. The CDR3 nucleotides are TGTGCCAGCAGCTCCGATTACGAGCAGTACTTC.